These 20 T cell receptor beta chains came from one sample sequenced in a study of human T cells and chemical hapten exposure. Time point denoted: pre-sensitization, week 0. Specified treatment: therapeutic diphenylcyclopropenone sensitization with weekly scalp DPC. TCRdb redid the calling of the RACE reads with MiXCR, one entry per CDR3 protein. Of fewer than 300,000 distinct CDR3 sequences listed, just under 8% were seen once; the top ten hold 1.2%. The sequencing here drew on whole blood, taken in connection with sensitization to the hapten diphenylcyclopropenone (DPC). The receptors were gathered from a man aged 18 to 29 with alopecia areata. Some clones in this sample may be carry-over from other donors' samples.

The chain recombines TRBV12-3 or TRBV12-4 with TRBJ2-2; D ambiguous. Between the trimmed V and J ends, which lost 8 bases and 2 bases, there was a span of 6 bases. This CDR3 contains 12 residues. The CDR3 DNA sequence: TGTGCCAGCTGGCGAAACACCGGGGAGCTGTTTTTT. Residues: CASWRNTGELFF.

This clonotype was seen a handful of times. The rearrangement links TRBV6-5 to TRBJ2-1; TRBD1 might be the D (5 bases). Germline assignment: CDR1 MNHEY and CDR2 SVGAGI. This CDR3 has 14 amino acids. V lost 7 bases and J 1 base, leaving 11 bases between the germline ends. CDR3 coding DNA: TGTGCCAGCAAACAGGAAAGGTCCTACAATGAGCAGTTCTTC. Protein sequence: CASKQERSYNEQFF.

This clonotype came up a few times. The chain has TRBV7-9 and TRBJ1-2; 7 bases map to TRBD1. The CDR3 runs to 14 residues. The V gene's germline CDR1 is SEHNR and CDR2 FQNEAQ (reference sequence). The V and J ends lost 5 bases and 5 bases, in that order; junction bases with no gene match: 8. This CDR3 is CASSPKTGRYGYTF. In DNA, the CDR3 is TGTGCCAGCAGCCCAAAGACAGGGCGTTATGGCTACACCTTC. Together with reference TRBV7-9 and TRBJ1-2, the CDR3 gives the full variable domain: DTGVSQNPRHKITKRGQNVTFRCDPISEHNRLYWYRQTLGQGPEFLTYFQNEAQLEKSRLLSDRFSAERPKGSFSTLEIQRTEQGDSAMYLCASSPKTGRYGYTFGSGTRLTVV.

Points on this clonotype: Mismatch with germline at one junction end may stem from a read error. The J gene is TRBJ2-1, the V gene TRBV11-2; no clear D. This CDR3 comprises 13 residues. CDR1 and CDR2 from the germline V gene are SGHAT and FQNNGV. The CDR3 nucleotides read TGTGTCAGCAGCTTACGCGGTTACAATGAGCAGTTCTTC. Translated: CVSSLRGYNEQFF.

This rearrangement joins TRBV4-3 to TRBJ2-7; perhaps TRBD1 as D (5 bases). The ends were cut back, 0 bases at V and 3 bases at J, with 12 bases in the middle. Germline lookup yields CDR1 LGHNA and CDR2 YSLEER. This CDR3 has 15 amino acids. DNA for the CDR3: TGCGCCAGCAGCCAAGAGGACAACCTTAGCTACGAGCAGTACTTC. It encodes CASSQEDNLSYEQYF.

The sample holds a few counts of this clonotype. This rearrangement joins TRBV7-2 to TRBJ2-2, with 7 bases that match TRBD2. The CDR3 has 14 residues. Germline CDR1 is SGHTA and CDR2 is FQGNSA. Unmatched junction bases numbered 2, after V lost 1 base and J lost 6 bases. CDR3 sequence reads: CASSLVSGAGELFF. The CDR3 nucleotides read TGTGCCAGCAGCTTAGTAAGCGGGGCCGGGGAGCTGTTTTTT. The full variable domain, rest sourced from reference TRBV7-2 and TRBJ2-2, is GAGVSQSPSNKVTEKGKDVELRCDPISGHTALYWYRQSLGQGLEFLIYFQGNSAPDKSGLPSDRFSAERTGGSVSTLTIQRTQQEDSAVYLCASSLVSGAGELFFGEGSRLTVL.

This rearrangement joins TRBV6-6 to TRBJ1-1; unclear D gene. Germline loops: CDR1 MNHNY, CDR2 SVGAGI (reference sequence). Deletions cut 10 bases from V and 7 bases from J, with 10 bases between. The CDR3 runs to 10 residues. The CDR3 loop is CATQSGEAFF. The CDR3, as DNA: TGTGCCACCCAATCAGGTGAAGCTTTCTTT.

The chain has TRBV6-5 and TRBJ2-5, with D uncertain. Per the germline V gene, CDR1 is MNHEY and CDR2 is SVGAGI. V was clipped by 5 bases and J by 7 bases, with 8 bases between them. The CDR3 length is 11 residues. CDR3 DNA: TGTGCCAGCAGTACTCCGGGGACCCAGTACTTC. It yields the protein CASSTPGTQYF.

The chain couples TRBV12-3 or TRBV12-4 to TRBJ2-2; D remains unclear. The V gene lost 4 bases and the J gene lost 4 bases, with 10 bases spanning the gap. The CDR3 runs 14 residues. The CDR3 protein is CASSYSPFTGELFF. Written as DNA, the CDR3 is TGTGCCAGCAGTTACAGCCCTTTCACCGGGGAGCTGTTTTTT.

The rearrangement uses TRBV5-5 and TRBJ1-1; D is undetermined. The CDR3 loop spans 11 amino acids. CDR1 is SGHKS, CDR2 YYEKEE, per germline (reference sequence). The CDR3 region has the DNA TGTGCTTCACTCAAGAACACTGAAGCTTTCTTT. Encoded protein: CASLKNTEAFF.

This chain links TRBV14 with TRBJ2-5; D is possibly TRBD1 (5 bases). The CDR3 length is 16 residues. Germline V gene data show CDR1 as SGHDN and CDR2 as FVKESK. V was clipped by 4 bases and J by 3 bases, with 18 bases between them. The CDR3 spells CASSPDSRTLKETQYF. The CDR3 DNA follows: TGTGCCAGCAGCCCTGATAGTAGGACACTTAAAGAGACCCAGTACTTC.

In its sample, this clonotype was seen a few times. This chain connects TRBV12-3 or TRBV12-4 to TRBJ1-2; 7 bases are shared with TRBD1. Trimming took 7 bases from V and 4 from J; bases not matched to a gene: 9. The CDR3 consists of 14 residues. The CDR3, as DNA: TGTGCCAGCACCAGACAGGGATCGGGCTATGGCTACACCTTC. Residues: CASTRQGSGYGYTF.

The CDR3 DNA follows: TGTGCCAGCAGCAACGAGGGACAGGGATATAATTCACCCCTCCACTTT. It codes for CASSNEGQGYNSPLHF. The chain links TRBV7-9 to TRBJ1-6; 9 bases line up with TRBD1. With V trimmed by 5 bases and J by 4 bases, 6 bases remained unmatched. The germline V gene has CDR1 SEHNR and CDR2 FQNEAQ (reference sequence). CDR3 size: 16 residues.

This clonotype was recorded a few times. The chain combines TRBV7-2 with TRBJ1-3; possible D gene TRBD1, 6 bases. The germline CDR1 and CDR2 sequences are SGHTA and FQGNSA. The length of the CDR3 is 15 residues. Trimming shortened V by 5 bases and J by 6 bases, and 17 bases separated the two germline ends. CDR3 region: CASSHPGTNENTIYF. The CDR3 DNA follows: TGTGCCAGCAGCCATCCCGGGACAAATGAAAACACCATATATTTT.

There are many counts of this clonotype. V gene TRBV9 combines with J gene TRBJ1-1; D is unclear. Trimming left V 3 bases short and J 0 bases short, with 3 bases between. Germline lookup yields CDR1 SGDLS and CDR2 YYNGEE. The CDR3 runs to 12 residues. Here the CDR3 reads CASSAMNTEAFF. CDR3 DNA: TGTGCCAGCAGCGCGATGAACACTGAAGCTTTCTTT.

CDR3 DNA: TGTGCCAGCAGTGCCACGACAGGGAGCCAAGAGACCCAGTACTTC. Amino acid sequence: CASSATTGSQETQYF. The V and J genes are TRBV6-6 and TRBJ2-5; 7 positions agree with TRBD1. Losses at the gene ends were 5 bases for V and 1 base for J; bases not matched to a gene: 7. Germline values: CDR1 MNHNY, CDR2 SVGAGI (reference sequence). The CDR3 is 15 amino acids.

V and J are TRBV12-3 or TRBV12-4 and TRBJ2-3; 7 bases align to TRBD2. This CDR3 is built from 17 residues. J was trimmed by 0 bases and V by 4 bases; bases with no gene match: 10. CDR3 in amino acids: CASSSPGGPLSTDTQYF. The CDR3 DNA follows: TGTGCCAGCAGTTCCCCGGGGGGACCACTTAGCACAGATACGCAGTATTTT.

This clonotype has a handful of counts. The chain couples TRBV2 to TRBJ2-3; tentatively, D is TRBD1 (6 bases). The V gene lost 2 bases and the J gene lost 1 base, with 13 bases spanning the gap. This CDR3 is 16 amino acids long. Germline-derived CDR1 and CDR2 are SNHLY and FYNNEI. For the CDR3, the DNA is TGTGCCAGCAGTGAATGGGTTAAGGGGGGCACAGATACGCAGTATTTT. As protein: CASSEWVKGGTDTQYF.

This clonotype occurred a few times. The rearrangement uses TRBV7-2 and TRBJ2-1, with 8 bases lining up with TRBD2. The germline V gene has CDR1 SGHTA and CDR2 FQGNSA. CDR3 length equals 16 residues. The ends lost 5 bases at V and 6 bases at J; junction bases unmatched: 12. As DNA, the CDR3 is TGTGCCAGCAGCCCCCTTGGTAGCGGGGCGTTCAATGAGCAGTTCTTC. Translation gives CASSPLGSGAFNEQFF.

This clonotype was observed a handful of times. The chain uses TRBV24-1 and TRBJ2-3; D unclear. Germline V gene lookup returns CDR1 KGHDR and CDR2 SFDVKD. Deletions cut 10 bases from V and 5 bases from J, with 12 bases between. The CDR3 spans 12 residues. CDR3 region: CATGISLDTQYF. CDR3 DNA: TGTGCCACAGGAATTTCTCTAGATACGCAGTATTTT.